A selection of T cell receptor beta chains follows, all from one sample in a study of blood T cell repertoires in COVID-19. Profiled with immunoSEQ multiplex PCR; TCRdb holds only in-frame clones, not every one. The profile covers fewer than 80,000 clones, with 82% appearing a single time and roughly a tenth taken by the ten largest. The sequencing sample was made of peripheral blood. The receptors come from an elderly woman with acute or convalescent COVID-19. Each CDR3 is given with its conserved first and last residue. Each record gives: clone size, J gene, D gene, V gene, CDR3 DNA, CDR3 protein. The D gene is left open where the match is weak. For some rows the clone size is stated as once, few or many, or as a class when expanded; others skip it.

once | TRBJ1-1 | NA | TRBV19 | TGTGCCAGTAGTATAGATCGCAGGGTGAACACTGAAGCTTTCTTT | CASSIDRRVNTEAFF
NA | TRBJ2-1 | TRBD2 | TRBV6-5 | TGTGCCAGCGGGGACGGACTAGCGGGGGGTCTAGAGCAGTTCTTC | CASGDGLAGGLEQFF
NA | TRBJ2-5 | TRBD1 | TRBV19 | TGTGCCAGTTTAGAAACCGGGACAGGGAAAGAGACCCAGTACTTC | CASLETGTGKETQYF
NA | TRBJ1-3 | NA | TRBV2 | TGTGCCAGCAGTTCATCACCAGGGGTAAATGACGGAAACACCATATATTTT | CASSSSPGVNDGNTIYF
NA | TRBJ2-2 | TRBD2 | TRBV5-1 | TGCGCCAACACGACTAGCTTTATCACCGGGGAGCTGTTTTTT | CANTTSFITGELFF
NA | TRBJ1-5 | NA | TRBV19 | TGTGCCAGTAGTCGGTGGGGCAGGGATAGCAATCAGCCCCAGCATTTT | CASSRWGRDSNQPQHF
NA | TRBJ2-7 | NA | TRBV15 | TGTGCCACCAGCAGAGCTGCGACAGCCAGCTCCTACGAGCAGTACTTC | CATSRAATASSYEQYF
NA | TRBJ2-3 | TRBD2 | TRBV10-1 | TGCGCCAGCAGTGCTCTTAGGAGGACTAGCGGGTTCCCTAGCACAGATACGCAGTATTTT | CASSALRRTSGFPSTDTQYF
NA | TRBJ1-2 | TRBD1 | TRBV19 | TGTGCCAGTAGAAAAGCTTACGGGACAGGGGCTGGTTATGGCTACACCTTC | CASRKAYGTGAGYGYTF
NA | TRBJ2-6 | TRBD1 | TRBV11-3 | TGTGCCAGCAGCCTGGACAGGGGTTCGGGTGGGGCCAACGTCCTGACTTTC | CASSLDRGSGGANVLTF
NA | TRBJ2-2 | TRBD2 | TRBV19 | TGTGCCAGTAGACCCTTAAGGTCTAGCGGGGGTTCCACCGGGGAGCTGTTTTTT | CASRPLRSSGGSTGELFF
NA | TRBJ2-5 | TRBD2 | TRBV9 | TGTGCCAGCAGCTCAGGAGCGGGGGGGGAAGAGACCCAGTACTTC | CASSSGAGGEETQYF
NA | TRBJ1-4 | NA | TRBV5-1 | TGCGCCAGCAGCTGGCGGGGGGGAGAGGGTGAAAAACTGTTTTTT | CASSWRGGEGEKLFF
NA | TRBJ1-1 | NA | TRBV7-9 | TGTGCCAGCAGCTTAGATGGAGGGCCAGGGAACACTGAAGCTTTCTTT | CASSLDGGPGNTEAFF
NA | TRBJ2-2 | NA | TRBV6-1 | TGTGCCAGCCAAAGACAGGTAGAGCTGTTTTTT | CASQRQVELFF
NA | TRBJ1-1 | TRBD1 | TRBV5-1 | TGCGCCAGCAGGGCCGGGACAGCGAACACTGAAGCTTTCTTT | CASRAGTANTEAFF
NA | TRBJ1-6 | NA | TRBV14 | TGTGCCAGCAGCCAAGGCTGGGAGGGGGTAAGGTCACCCCTCCACTTT | CASSQGWEGVRSPLHF
NA | TRBJ1-2 | NA | TRBV21-1 | TGTGCCAGCAGCAAAGAGGGGGGCTACACCTTC | CASSKEGGYTF
few | TRBJ1-1 | TRBD1 | TRBV19 | TGTGCCAGTAGGTTACAGGGGGCAAGGACTGAAGCTTTCTTT | CASRLQGARTEAFF
NA | TRBJ2-7 | NA | TRBV7-6 | TGTGCCAGCAGCAACCGAGACTACGAGCAGTACTTC | CASSNRDYEQYF
NA | TRBJ2-3 | TRBD1 | TRBV4-1 | TGCGCCAGCAGCCAAGGGGCAGGGGGCGCAGATACGCAGTATTTT | CASSQGAGGADTQYF
NA | TRBJ1-1 | NA | TRBV19 | TGTGCCAACTTACCACTGGTGAACACTGAAGCTTTCTTT | CANLPLVNTEAFF
NA | TRBJ1-5 | TRBD1 | TRBV7-8 | TGTGCCAGCAGCTTAGGGACAGGGGGAGGTCAGCCCCAGCATTTT | CASSLGTGGGQPQHF
NA | TRBJ2-1 | TRBD1 | TRBV4-1 | TGCGCCAGCAGCCAAGTCAGGACAGGGGCATCCTACAATGAGCAGTTCTTC | CASSQVRTGASYNEQFF
NA | TRBJ1-5 | TRBD1 | TRBV19 | TGTGCCAGTAAGAGGCAGGGGGCTGGGGTCAATCAGCCCCAGCATTTT | CASKRQGAGVNQPQHF
NA | TRBJ1-5 | NA | TRBV19 | TGTGCCAGTATACGAGAGAAGCCCCAGCATTTT | CASIREKPQHF
NA | TRBJ2-1 | NA | TRBV6-1 | TGTGCCAGCAGTGAAGGGGGGGGCATGTGGAATGAGCAGTTCTTC | CASSEGGGMWNEQFF